The T cell receptor (beta chain) described here comes from a study of T cells in Graves' hyperthyroidism and ophthalmopathy. Overall study: Pretreatment peripheral blood was obtained at initial diagnosis. Study-wide results and limits: Model-based prediction identified ophthalmopathy a median 6.5 months prior to its onset. Also found in blood were most expanded thyroid clonotypes above 0.001.

As regards this clonotype: Antigen: not known.

The CDR3 spans 15 residues. V lost 0 bases, J lost 5 bases, and 4 bases stayed unmatched. The germline CDR1 and CDR2 sequences are LGHDT and YNNKEL (reference sequence). Template material for amplifying TCR beta CDR3 regions consisted of RNA transcripts. HTBI primers were used for first-round RT-PCR of the TCR CDR3. TCRdb used MiXCR to reprocess the multiplex PCR reads, holding one entry per CDR3 protein. Counted here are under 650,000 distinct CDR3 sequences, 15% to 20% occurring once; the ten biggest clones make up 3.8%. Used for diagnoses were clinical symptoms, serum thyroxine and TRAb, thyroid ultrasound and orbital computed tomography.

This rearrangement joins TRBV3-1 to TRBJ2-1; 7 nucleotides align to TRBD2. The sequencing input was blood. The TCR sequence derives from a woman aged 25 to 45 with Graves' hyperthyroidism. In nucleotides, the CDR3 is TGTGCCAGCAGCCAAGATGCGGGACTACACAATGAGCAGTTCTTC. It specifies CASSQDAGLHNEQFF.